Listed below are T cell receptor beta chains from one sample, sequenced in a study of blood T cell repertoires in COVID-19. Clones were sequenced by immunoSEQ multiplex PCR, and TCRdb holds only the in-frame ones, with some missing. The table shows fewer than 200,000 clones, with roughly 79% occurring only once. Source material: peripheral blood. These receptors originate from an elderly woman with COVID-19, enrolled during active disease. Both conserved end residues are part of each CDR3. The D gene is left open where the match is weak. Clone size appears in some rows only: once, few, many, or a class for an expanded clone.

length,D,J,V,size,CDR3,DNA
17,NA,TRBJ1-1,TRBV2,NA,CASTTPGSTQRNTEAFF,TGTGCCAGCACTACCCCAGGGTCCACACAGCGGAACACTGAAGCTTTCTTT
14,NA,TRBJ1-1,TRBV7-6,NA,CASSLTGFSTEAFF,TGTGCCAGCAGCTTAACGGGGTTTAGCACTGAAGCTTTCTTT
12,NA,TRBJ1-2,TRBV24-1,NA,CATSDQRYGYTF,TGTGCCACCAGTGACCAGAGGTATGGCTACACCTTC
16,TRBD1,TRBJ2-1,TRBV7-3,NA,CASSLALARGPVEQFF,TGTGCCAGCAGCTTAGCGCTAGCTAGGGGGCCGGTTGAGCAGTTCTTC
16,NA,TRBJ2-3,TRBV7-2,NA,CASSLAGGLSTDTQYF,TGTGCCAGCAGCTTAGCGGGCGGGTTGAGCACAGATACGCAGTATTTT
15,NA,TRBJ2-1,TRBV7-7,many,CASSPGMSSYNEQFF,TGTGCTAGCAGCCCCGGGATGAGCTCCTACAATGAGCAGTTCTTC
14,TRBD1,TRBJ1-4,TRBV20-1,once,CSASWTGRNEKLFF,TGCAGTGCTAGTTGGACAGGACGAAATGAAAAACTGTTTTTT
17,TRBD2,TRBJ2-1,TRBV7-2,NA,CASSFVGGGTFYNEQFF,TGTGCCAGCAGCTTCGTGGGGGGGGGAACTTTCTACAATGAGCAGTTCTTC
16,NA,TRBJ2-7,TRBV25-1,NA,CASSEASGGVSYEQYF,TGTGCCAGCAGTGAAGCAAGTGGCGGGGTCTCCTACGAGCAGTACTTC
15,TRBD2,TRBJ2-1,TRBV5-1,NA,CASSLGWSGDGEQFF,TGCGCCAGCAGCTTGGGGTGGAGCGGGGATGGCGAGCAGTTCTTC
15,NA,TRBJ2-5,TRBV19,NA,CASSIVARTQETQYF,TGTGCCAGTAGTATAGTCGCACGCACTCAAGAGACCCAGTACTTC
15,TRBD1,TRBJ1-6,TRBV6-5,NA,CASSDGQGKWSPLHF,TGTGCCAGCAGCGACGGACAGGGGAAGTGGTCACCCCTCCACTTT
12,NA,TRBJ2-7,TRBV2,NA,CASSRQIYEQYF,TGTGCCAGCAGCAGACAGATTTACGAGCAGTACTTC
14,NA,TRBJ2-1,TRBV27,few,CASSSRLGINEQFF,TGTGCCAGCAGCTCCCGACTGGGTATTAATGAGCAGTTCTTC
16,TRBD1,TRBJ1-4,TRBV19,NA,CASRQTGTTPNEKLFF,TGTGCCAGTAGACAGACAGGGACAACGCCTAATGAAAAACTGTTTTTT
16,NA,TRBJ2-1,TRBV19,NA,CASSPPQGPSYNEQFF,TGTGCCAGTAGTCCGCCACAGGGACCTTCCTACAATGAGCAGTTCTTC
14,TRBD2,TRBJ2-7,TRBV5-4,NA,CASSTSGDSYEQYF,TGTGCCAGCAGCACTAGCGGGGACTCCTACGAGCAGTACTTC